Given below is one T cell receptor (beta chain) in context. Its specificity is unknown. The J segment lost 7 bases and the V segment lost 4 bases, leaving 5 bases of the junction unmatched. Germline V gene data show CDR1 as MDHEN and CDR2 as SYDVKM. CDR3 size: 15 residues. The data derive from a study of T cell responses to AZD1222 COVID-19 vaccine. As for the study in general: Pooling covered second doses at about 4 or about 12 weeks.

The repertoire was sequenced with immunoSEQ multiplex PCR; TCRdb's copy has only in-frame clones and lacks some. Among around 110,000 clones, around 88% were seen once, and the ten largest hold about a tenth. General study findings and limits: Repertoires were collected only later (after the peak T cell response had occurred). White British people made up most donors, females outnumbered males, and clonal diversity was possibly underestimated.

This rearrangement joins TRBV28 to TRBJ2-1; the match to TRBD2 covers 12 bases. Specimen: peripheral blood, collected on day 0 of AZD1222 vaccination. The clonotype originates from an adult in good health. CDR3: CASSSPSGGANEQFF. For the CDR3, the DNA is TGTGCCAGCAGTTCGCCTAGCGGGGGGGCGAATGAGCAGTTCTTC.